These T cell receptor beta chains were read from a single sample in a study of PD-L1 blockade in urothelial cancer. Profiling relied on immunoSEQ multiplex PCR, and the TCRdb table lists in-frame clones only, not all of them. The sample contains around 80,000 clones, 80% to 95% of which appear only once. Sequencing used PBMCs, obtained around atezolizumab (anti-PD-L1) treatment. The origin of the receptors is a woman of 80 years or more with urothelial cancer. Both conserved end residues are part of each CDR3. Where a row states a size, it is once, few, many or the class of an expanded clone; other rows omit it.

>TRBV2|.|16
CASTLDSTDPTREQFF
>TRBV30|.|17
CAYCPGTGGAGNQPQHF
>TRBV5-1|.|15
CASSLVDRLTDTQYF
>TRBV2|.|14
CASSSGTGEFEQYF
>TRBV15|.|15
CATSRDTSSYNEQFF
>TRBV10-3|.|18
CAISEWTPADRGLYGYTF
>TRBV7-2|.|14
CASSLGQANEKLFF
>TRBV27|.|13
CASTPGTSFEQYF
>TRBV30|.|14
CAWSWGQTSEPQHF
>TRBV19|.|14
CASSRDTAGNTIYF
>TRBV5-8|.|16
CASSLGFIGENEKLFF
>TRBV4-1|.|14
CASSYERINYGYTF
>TRBV15|.|15
CATSAQGPGLQPQHF
>TRBV5-1|.|14
CASSLDGIDEKLFF
>TRBV28|.|16
CASSLLIPDGNQPQHF
>TRBV4-1|.|16
CASSQGVAGGANEQFF
>TRBV6-1|.|17
CASSEAGRGAANYGYTF
>TRBV2|.|14
CASSSSDRSQPQHF
>TRBV2|.|16
CASSATSGPGTREQFF
>TRBV19|.|14
CATKEASNTGELFF
>TRBV10-3|few|15
CAISEGQYSNQPQHF
>TRBV5-1|.|14
CASSLGGQNTEAFF
>TRBV14|.|13
CASSQDLRGLTFF
>TRBV5-1|.|13
CASSSSGADEQFF
>TRBV28|.|13
CASSQGLSYEQYF
>TRBV19|.|19
CASRLGTSGPASNTGELFF
>TRBV27|.|17
CASSQRMPGTGVGELFF
>TRBV4-1|.|15
CASSPTSGRGNEQFF
>TRBV15|.|15
CATSRDRQSNQPQHF
>TRBV19|.|15
CASSMAGATYNEQFF
>TRBV10-3|.|14
CAISDPGLNTEAFF
>TRBV19|.|13
CASSMTVNYGYTF
>TRBV9|.|13
CASNPAGQETQYF
>TRBV6-5|.|13
CASSWAGDQPQHF
>TRBV5-1|.|15
CASRELAGGINEQFF
>TRBV27|.|15
CASSSGGSGANVLTF
>TRBV19|once|14
CASSWTSGSHEQYF
>TRBV9|.|16
CASSVGGGLNTGELFF
>TRBV4-2|.|15
CASSQEEGDQETQYF
>TRBV18|.|11
CASSRGSEAFF
>TRBV2|.|14
CALGVSGRTDEQFF
>TRBV18|once|18
CASSASFTGLSGANVLTF
>TRBV19|.|14
CATAGQVMNTEAFF
>TRBV12-2|.|16
CASRLAPRDREYGYTF
>TRBV7-3|.|15
CASSPGWGAPDTQYF
>TRBV27|.|12
CASTRTGGEQYF
>TRBV5-4|.|15
CASSLPGTQAYEQYF
>TRBV2|.|13
CATAGDLSESQYF
>TRBV30|.|15
CAWSGKHRAGTEAFF
>TRBV6-1|.|14
CASSGGSSYNEQFF
>TRBV19|.|17
CASSFDSTTRGNQPQHF
>TRBV6-5|.|15
CASSELGQGRSEAFF
>TRBV5-1|.|17
CASRRTGGPSSYNEQFF